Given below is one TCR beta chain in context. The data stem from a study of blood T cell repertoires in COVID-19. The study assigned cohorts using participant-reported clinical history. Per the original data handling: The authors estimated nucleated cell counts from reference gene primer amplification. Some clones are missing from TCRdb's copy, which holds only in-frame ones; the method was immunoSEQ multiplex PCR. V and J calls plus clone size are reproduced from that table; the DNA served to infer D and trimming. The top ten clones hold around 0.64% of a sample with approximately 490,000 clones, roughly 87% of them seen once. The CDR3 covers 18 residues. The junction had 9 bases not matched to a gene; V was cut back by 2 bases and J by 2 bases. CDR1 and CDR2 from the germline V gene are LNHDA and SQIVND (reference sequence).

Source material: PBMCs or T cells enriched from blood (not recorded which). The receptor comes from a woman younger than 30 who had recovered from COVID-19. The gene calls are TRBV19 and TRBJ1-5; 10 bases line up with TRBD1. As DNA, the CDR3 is TGTGCCAGTAGTATATCACTTTACGGGACAGGGGGCAATCAGCCCCAGCATTTT. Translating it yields CASSISLYGTGGNQPQHF. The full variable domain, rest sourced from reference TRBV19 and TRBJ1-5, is DGGITQSPKYLFRKEGQNVTLSCEQNLNHDAMYWYRQDPGQGLRLIYYSQIVNDFQKGDIAEGYSVSREKKESFPLTVTSAQKNPTAFYLCASSISLYGTGGNQPQHFGDGTRLSIL.